These 31 T cell receptor beta chains were all obtained from the same sample, sequenced in a study of blood T cell repertoires in COVID-19. Clones were read by immunoSEQ multiplex PCR, and TCRdb kept only the in-frame ones, dropping some. The top ten clones hold over 3.5% of a sample with 91,000 or so clones, 90% to 95% of them seen once. Material for sequencing was peripheral blood. The receptors come from a woman between 50 and 59 years old in a cohort sampled during active COVID-19.

V usage is TRBV19 and J usage is TRBJ2-7; 9 nucleotides match TRBD1. Germline lookup yields CDR1 LNHDA and CDR2 SQIVND (reference sequence). J gave up 4 bases and V 3 bases, and 4 bases lay outside the gene matches. The CDR3 extends over 14 amino acids. CDR3: CASSIGTGPYEQYF. The CDR3, as DNA: TGTGCCAGTAGTATTGGGACAGGGCCTTACGAGCAGTACTTC.

V is TRBV11-3 and J is TRBJ1-4; no clear D. CDR3 size: 17 residues. The germline V gene encodes CDR1 SGHNT and CDR2 YENEEA. Between the trimmed V and J ends, which lost 3 bases and 0 bases, there was a span of 14 bases. DNA for the CDR3: TGTGCCAGCAGCTTTGGCAGGTCCCCCGCAACTAATGAAAAACTGTTTTTT. Translation: CASSFGRSPATNEKLFF.

V gene TRBV7-6 combines with J gene TRBJ2-1; 12 bases align to TRBD2. Germline trimming cut 1 base from V and 7 bases from J; bases unmatched to any gene: 8. CDR1 SGHVS and CDR2 FNYEAQ come from the germline V gene. The CDR3 has 17 amino acids. The CDR3 protein is CASSLEGGLAGRNEQFF. The CDR3 nucleotides are TGTGCCAGCAGCTTAGAGGGAGGACTAGCGGGAAGGAATGAGCAGTTCTTC.

The chain joins TRBV9 to TRBJ2-2; 8 nucleotides line up with TRBD1. Trimming at V came to 4 bases and at J to 4 bases, leaving 6 bases not matched to a gene. The germline CDR1 and CDR2 sequences are SGDLS and YYNGEE. This CDR3 has 15 residues. The CDR3 nucleotides read TGTGCCAGCAGCTTCCGGACAGGGCCCACCGGGGAGCTGTTTTTT. This codes for CASSFRTGPTGELFF.

In its sample, this clone was seen a few times. The V and J genes are TRBV2 and TRBJ1-6, with D perhaps matching TRBD1 (6 bases). The CDR3 is made up of 12 amino acids. Germline CDR1 is SNHLY and CDR2 is FYNNEI. Trimming pared 5 bases from V and 10 bases from J, leaving 9 bases between. CDR3 amino acids: CASSPQGSPLHF. CDR3 bases: TGTGCCAGCAGTCCCCAGGGGTCACCCCTCCACTTT.

This CDR3 reads CASSLFGGLDTQYF. CDR3 coding DNA: TGTGCCAGCAGCTTATTTGGGGGCTTAGATACGCAGTATTTT. V gene TRBV7-9 combines with J gene TRBJ2-3; a possible D gene is TRBD1 (6 bases). Germline CDR1 reads SEHNR; CDR2 reads FQNEAQ (reference sequence). Trimming pared 2 bases from V and 5 bases from J, leaving 11 bases between. The CDR3 is made up of 14 amino acids.

The rearrangement uses TRBV3-1 (or the pseudogene TRBV3-2) and TRBJ1-1; D is unresolved. The CDR3 runs to 13 residues. The ends were cut back, 1 base at V and 4 bases at J, with 7 bases in the middle. Germline lookup yields CDR1 LGHDT and CDR2 YNNKEL (reference sequence). The CDR3 region has the DNA TGTGCCAGCAGCCAAGCGTTTCTCACTGAAGCTTTCTTT. It specifies CASSQAFLTEAFF.

This chain connects TRBV2 to TRBJ1-5; D not resolved. This CDR3 has 14 residues. Germline CDR1 reads SNHLY; CDR2 reads FYNNEI. The V end was cut by 3 bases, the J end by 7 bases, with 13 bases between. CDR3 sequence reads: CASSDRLVSQPQHF. As DNA, the CDR3 is TGTGCCAGCAGTGACCGATTAGTCTCGCAGCCCCAGCATTTT.

The genes are TRBV19 and TRBJ1-1; D gene unclear. The germline gives CDR1 LNHDA, CDR2 SQIVND (reference sequence). The CDR3 totals 14 residues. Deletions cut 6 bases from V and 1 base from J, with 12 bases between. The CDR3 region is CASRPHLSNTEAFF. CDR3 DNA: TGTGCCAGTAGGCCTCATCTATCGAACACTGAAGCTTTCTTT.

This rearrangement joins TRBV19 to TRBJ2-3; 7 bases align to TRBD2. The V and J ends lost 5 bases and 0 bases, in that order; junction bases with no gene match: 5. CDR1 and CDR2 from the germline V gene are LNHDA and SQIVND (reference sequence). The CDR3 covers 15 residues. Written as DNA, the CDR3 is TGTGCCAGTAGTTATGCTAGCGGAAGCACAGATACGCAGTATTTT. The encoded protein is CASSYASGSTDTQYF.

The V call is TRBV18, the J call TRBJ1-5, with 11 bases lining up with TRBD1. The CDR3 spans 19 residues. Germline CDR1 reads KGHSH; CDR2 reads LQKENI. V lost 4 bases, J lost 0 bases, and 11 bases stayed unmatched. The CDR3 protein is CASSRGQGVRSHSNQPQHF. CDR3 nucleotides: TGTGCCAGCTCACGGGGACAGGGGGTAAGATCCCATAGCAATCAGCCCCAGCATTTT.

The chain is built from TRBV6-1 and TRBJ2-7, with D possibly being TRBD2 (5 bases). Germline CDR1 reads MNHNS; CDR2 reads SASEGT. V was shortened by 2 bases and J by 2 bases, with 13 bases between the two germline ends. The CDR3 runs to 15 residues. DNA for the CDR3: TGTGCCAGCAGTGAACTCCTGGACTCCGCCTACGAGCAGTACTTC. As protein: CASSELLDSAYEQYF.

The chain links TRBV6-5 to TRBJ1-6; D might be TRBD1 (6 bases). V was clipped by 1 base and J by 6 bases, with 10 bases between them. This CDR3 has 15 amino acids. Germline CDR1 reads MNHEY; CDR2 reads SVGAGI. The CDR3 nucleotides are TGTGCCAGCAGTTACTTGGACAGAGTTAATTCACCCCTCCACTTT. Its translation is CASSYLDRVNSPLHF.

V gene TRBV30 combines with J gene TRBJ2-5; 14 nucleotides agree with TRBD2. Germline CDR1 is GTSNPN and CDR2 is SVGIG (reference sequence). V dropped 2 bases and J dropped 4; count of bases not matched to a gene: 6. The CDR3 is made up of 16 amino acids. CDR3 DNA sequence: TGTGCCTGGAGTCCGTGGACTAGCGGGGGGCGAGAGACCCAGTACTTC. Translated: CAWSPWTSGGRETQYF. The full variable domain, in which reference TRBV30 and TRBJ2-5 provide the parts outside the CDR3, is SQTIHQWPATLVQPVGSPLSLECTVEGTSNPNLYWYRQAAGRGLQLLFYSVGIGQISSEVPQNLSASRPQDRQFILSSKKLLLSDSGFYLCAWSPWTSGGRETQYFGPGTRLLVL.

This chain links TRBV5-1 with TRBJ2-7, with 10 bases identical to TRBD1. The germline V gene encodes CDR1 SGHRS and CDR2 YFSETQ. V trimming: 4 bases; J trimming: 2 bases; junction bases outside the gene matches: 3. The CDR3 is 14 amino acids. The CDR3 DNA reads as TGCGCCAGCAGCGTGACAGGGGGCCCCTACGAGCAGTACTTC. It encodes CASSVTGGPYEQYF.

The rearrangement links TRBV28 to TRBJ1-1, with 9 bases lining up with TRBD1. The CDR3 covers 16 residues. Trimming at V came to 6 bases and at J to 4 bases, leaving 12 bases not matched to a gene. Germline lookup yields CDR1 MDHEN and CDR2 SYDVKM. Written as DNA, the CDR3 is TGTGCCAGCAGCCTCTTTTATGGGACAGGGTCCACTGAAGCTTTCTTT. Its translation is CASSLFYGTGSTEAFF.

This clone has just a few counts. This chain uses TRBV7-2 with TRBJ2-5; the D gene is possibly TRBD2 (5 bases). The V gene's germline CDR1 is SGHTA and CDR2 FQGNSA. This CDR3 spans 14 amino acids. Trimming cost V 5 bases and J 2 bases, with 12 bases left between them. The CDR3 bases are TGTGCCAGCAGCCCCACCGGGGTACAAGAGACCCAGTACTTC. Protein: CASSPTGVQETQYF.

The chain links TRBV28 to TRBJ1-5; 9 bases match TRBD1. The length of the CDR3 is 14 residues. The ends lost 6 bases at V and 4 bases at J; junction bases unmatched: 4. Germline CDR1 is MDHEN and CDR2 is SYDVKM. The DNA of the CDR3 is TGTGCCAGCAGAGACAGGGGGAGTAATCAGCCCCAGCATTTT. Translation: CASRDRGSNQPQHF.

The chain couples TRBV29-1 to TRBJ2-1; tentatively, D is TRBD2 (6 bases). V was shortened by 3 bases and J by 6 bases, with 12 bases between the two germline ends. This CDR3 has 13 amino acids. The germline V gene has CDR1 SQVTM and CDR2 ANQGSEA. The CDR3 DNA reads as TGCAGCGTTGAGGCCGGGAGACCCAATGAGCAGTTCTTC. Amino acid sequence: CSVEAGRPNEQFF.

The rearrangement joins TRBV3-1 (or the pseudogene TRBV3-2) to TRBJ2-7; D might be TRBD2 (5 bases). The ends were cut back, 6 bases at V and 0 bases at J, with 12 bases in the middle. This CDR3 contains 14 residues. Germline CDR1 is LGHDT and CDR2 is YNNKEL (reference sequence). CDR3 amino acids: CASSLSGNSYEQYF. The DNA for the CDR3 is TGTGCCAGCAGTCTATCCGGGAACTCCTACGAGCAGTACTTC.

This chain uses TRBV29-1 with TRBJ2-3, with D perhaps TRBD2 (7 bases). Germline assignment: CDR1 SQVTM and CDR2 ANQGSEA. With 5 bases removed from V and 6 bases from J, the gap between germline ends came to 15 bases. The CDR3 extends over 13 amino acids. As DNA, the CDR3 is TGCAGCGTTCGAGGGGGGGCAGTGGATACGCAGTATTTT. Protein sequence: CSVRGGAVDTQYF.

Only one count was recorded for this clone. The chain joins TRBV18 to TRBJ1-1; 8 bases agree with TRBD1. Losses at the gene ends were 1 base for V and 5 bases for J; bases not matched to a gene: 6. CDR1 is KGHSH and CDR2 is LQKENI in the germline V gene. This CDR3 is 15 amino acids long. DNA of the CDR3: TGTGCCAGCTCACCACGGACAGGGTTAAGGACTGAAGCTTTCTTT. Translating it yields CASSPRTGLRTEAFF. The variable domain in full, completed from reference TRBV18 and TRBJ1-1, reads NAGVMQNPRHLVRRRGQEARLRCSPMKGHSHVYWYRQLPEEGLKFMVYLQKENIIDESGMPKERFSAEFPKEGPSILRIQQVVRGDSAAYFCASSPRTGLRTEAFFGQGTRLTVV.

This chain uses TRBV12-2 with TRBJ2-1; the table's D gene call, TRBD2, was not cross checked with the DNA. TRBV12-2 represents a pseudogene. The CDR3 is 17 amino acids. CDR3 DNA sequence: TGTGCAAGTCGCTTAGCGAACACTAGCGGGATTGACAATGAGCAGTTCTTC. This codes for CASRLANTSGIDNEQFF.

The CDR3 protein is CASSQGAGGPTDTQYF. The CDR3 DNA sequence: TGTGCCAGCAGCCAAGGGGCCGGGGGGCCGACAGATACGCAGTATTTT. The chain carries TRBV3-1 (or the pseudogene TRBV3-2) and TRBJ2-3; D possibly corresponds to TRBD2 (7 bases). CDR1 and CDR2 (germline): LGHDT, YNNKEL (reference sequence). Between the trimmed V and J ends, which lost 1 base and 3 bases, there was a span of 14 bases. The CDR3 contains 16 residues.

The CDR3 nucleotides are TGTGCCAGCTCACGCGGACTAGCGGTCACAGATACGCAGTATTTT. Encoded protein: CASSRGLAVTDTQYF. This rearrangement joins TRBV18 to TRBJ2-3, with 10 bases matching TRBD2. Germline V gives CDR1 KGHSH, CDR2 LQKENI. The V and J ends lost 4 bases and 2 bases, in that order; junction bases with no gene match: 3. The CDR3 is 15 amino acids.

The chain links TRBV7-9 to TRBJ2-5; 10 bases agree with TRBD1. CDR1 is SEHNR and CDR2 is FQNEAQ in the germline V gene (reference sequence). This CDR3 is built from 17 residues. The trim removed 0 bases at V and 6 bases at J, leaving 10 bases unmatched. CDR3 bases: TGTGCCAGCAGCTTAGCCGGCGGGACAGGGGCCAAACAGACCCAGTACTTC. Protein product: CASSLAGGTGAKQTQYF.

The chain couples TRBV10-3 to TRBJ1-1; tentatively, D is TRBD1 (6 bases). The CDR3 contains 15 residues. Trimming cost V 7 bases and J 3 bases, with 18 bases left between them. Per the germline V gene, CDR1 is ENHRY and CDR2 is SYGVKD. The CDR3 region has the DNA TGTGCCATCACCTCCGGGGCAGGGGCCGACACTGAAGCTTTCTTT. This gives the protein CAITSGAGADTEAFF.

This clone has only one observation. The J gene is TRBJ1-5, the V gene TRBV11-2; no definite D call. Trimming stripped 5 bases from V and 9 bases from J, with 14 bases between. The CDR3 runs to 13 residues. Germline assignment: CDR1 SGHAT and CDR2 FQNNGV. The DNA of the CDR3 is TGTGCCAGCAGCCCGCAAGTCGCAGGGCCCCAGCATTTT. As protein: CASSPQVAGPQHF.

The chain recombines TRBV2 with TRBJ2-5, with 14 bases aligning to TRBD2. After removal of 6 bases from V and 5 bases from J, the junction contained 5 bases not matched to a gene. Germline V CDR1 and CDR2: SNHLY, FYNNEI. This CDR3 comprises 15 residues. In nucleotides, the CDR3 is TGTGCCAGCAGGGGACTAGCGGGAGTCCGTGAGACCCAGTACTTC. Translating gives CASRGLAGVRETQYF.

This chain joins TRBV28 and TRBJ2-2; 7 nucleotides align to TRBD2. V was pared by 1 base and J by 1 base, with 0 bases of the junction left unmatched. The CDR3 is 15 residues long. CDR1 MDHEN and CDR2 SYDVKM come from the germline V gene. The CDR3 DNA reads TGTGCCAGCAGTTTATCGGGGGGGAACACCGGGGAGCTGTTTTTT. Protein product: CASSLSGGNTGELFF.

Concerning this clone itself: This same CDR3 is encoded by further DNA sequences in the sample. The gene calls are TRBV7-3 and TRBJ2-3, with TRBD2 matching 8 bases. The CDR3 loop spans 15 amino acids. Per germline, CDR1 SGHTA and CDR2 FQGTGA. Trimming cost V 5 bases and J 0 bases; bases outside gene matches: 4. CDR3 sequence (DNA): TGTGCCAGCAGCCTTAGCGGGGTTAGCACAGATACGCAGTATTTT. This codes for CASSLSGVSTDTQYF.